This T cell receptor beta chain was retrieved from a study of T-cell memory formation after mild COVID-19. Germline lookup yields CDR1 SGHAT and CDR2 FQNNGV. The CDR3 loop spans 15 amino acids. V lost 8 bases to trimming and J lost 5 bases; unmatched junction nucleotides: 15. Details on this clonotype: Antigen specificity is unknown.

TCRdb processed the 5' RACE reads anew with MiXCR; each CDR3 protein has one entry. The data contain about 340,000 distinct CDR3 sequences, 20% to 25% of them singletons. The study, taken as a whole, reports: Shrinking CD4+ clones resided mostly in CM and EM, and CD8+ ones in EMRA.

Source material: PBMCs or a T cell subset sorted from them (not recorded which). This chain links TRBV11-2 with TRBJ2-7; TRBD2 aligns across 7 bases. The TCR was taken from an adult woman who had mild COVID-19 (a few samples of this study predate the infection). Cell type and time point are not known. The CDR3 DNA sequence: TGTGCCAGCCATAGGGGACTACCGGGATACGACGAGCAGTACTTC. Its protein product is CASHRGLPGYDEQYF.